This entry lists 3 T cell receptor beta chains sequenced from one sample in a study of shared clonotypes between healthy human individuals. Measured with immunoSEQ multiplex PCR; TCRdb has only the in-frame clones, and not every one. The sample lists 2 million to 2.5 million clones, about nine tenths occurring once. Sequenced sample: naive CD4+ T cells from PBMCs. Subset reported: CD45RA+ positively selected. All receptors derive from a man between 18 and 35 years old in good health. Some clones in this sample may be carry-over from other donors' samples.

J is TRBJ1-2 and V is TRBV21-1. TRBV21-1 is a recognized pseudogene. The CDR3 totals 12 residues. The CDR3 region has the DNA TGTGCCAGCACCCCGGGAAACTATGGCTACACCTTC. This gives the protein CASTPGNYGYTF.

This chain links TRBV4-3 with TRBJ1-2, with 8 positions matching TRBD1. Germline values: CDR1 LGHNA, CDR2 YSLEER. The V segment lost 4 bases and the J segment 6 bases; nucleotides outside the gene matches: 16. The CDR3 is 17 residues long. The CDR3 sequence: CASSPGVQGAPDDGYTF. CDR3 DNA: TGCGCCAGCAGCCCAGGTGTCCAGGGGGCCCCCGATGATGGCTACACCTTC.

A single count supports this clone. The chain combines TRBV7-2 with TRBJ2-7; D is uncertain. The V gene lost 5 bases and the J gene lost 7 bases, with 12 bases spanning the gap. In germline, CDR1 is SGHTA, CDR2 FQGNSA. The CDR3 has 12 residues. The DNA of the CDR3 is TGTGCCAGCAGCCTTGACCAGTGGGAGCAGTACTTC. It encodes CASSLDQWEQYF.